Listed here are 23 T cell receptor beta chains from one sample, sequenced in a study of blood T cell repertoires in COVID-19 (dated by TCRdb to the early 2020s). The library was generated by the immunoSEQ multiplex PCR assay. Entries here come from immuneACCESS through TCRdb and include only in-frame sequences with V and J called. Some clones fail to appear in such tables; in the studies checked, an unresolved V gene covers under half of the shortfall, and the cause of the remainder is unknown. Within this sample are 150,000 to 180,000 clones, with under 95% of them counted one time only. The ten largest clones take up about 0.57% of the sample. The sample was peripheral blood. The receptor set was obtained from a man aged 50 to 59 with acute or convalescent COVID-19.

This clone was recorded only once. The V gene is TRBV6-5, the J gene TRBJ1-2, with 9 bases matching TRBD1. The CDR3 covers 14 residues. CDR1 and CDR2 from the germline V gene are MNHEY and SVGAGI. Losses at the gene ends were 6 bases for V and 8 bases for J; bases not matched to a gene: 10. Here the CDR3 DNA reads TGTGCCAGCAGCCAAAGCGGGACAGGGACCGGCTACACCTTC. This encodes CASSQSGTGTGYTF.

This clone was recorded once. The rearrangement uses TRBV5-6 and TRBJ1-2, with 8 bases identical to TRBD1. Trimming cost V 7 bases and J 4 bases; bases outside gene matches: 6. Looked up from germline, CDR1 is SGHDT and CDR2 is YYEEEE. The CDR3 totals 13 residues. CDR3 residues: CASVGQGGYGYTF. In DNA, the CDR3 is TGTGCCAGCGTTGGACAGGGCGGCTATGGCTACACCTTC. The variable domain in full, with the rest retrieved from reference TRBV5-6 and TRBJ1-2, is DAGVTQSPTHLIKTRGQQVTLRCSPKSGHDTVSWYQQALGQGPQFIFQYYEEEERQRGNFPDRFSGHQFPNYSSELNVNALLLGDSALYLCASVGQGGYGYTFGSGTRLTVV.

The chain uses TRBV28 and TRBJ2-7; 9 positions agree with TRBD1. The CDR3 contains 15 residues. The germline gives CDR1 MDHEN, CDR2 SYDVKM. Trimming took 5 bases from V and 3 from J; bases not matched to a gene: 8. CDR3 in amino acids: CASSPPTGGDYEQYF. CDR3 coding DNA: TGTGCCAGCAGTCCCCCGACAGGGGGGGACTACGAGCAGTACTTC.

In DNA, the CDR3 is TGTGCCAGCAGTGAACACGGCGGGGACTATGGCTACACCTTC. This gives the protein CASSEHGGDYGYTF. This sequence joins TRBV2 and TRBJ1-2; no clear D. The CDR3 contains 14 residues. Germline V gives CDR1 SNHLY, CDR2 FYNNEI. Trimming took off 2 bases at V and 3 bases at J, with 10 bases between the two ends.

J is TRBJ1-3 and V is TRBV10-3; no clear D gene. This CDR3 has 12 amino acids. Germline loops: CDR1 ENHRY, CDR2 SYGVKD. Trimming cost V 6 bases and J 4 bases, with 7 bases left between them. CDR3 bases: TGTGCCATCAGCCCTTTGGGAAACACCATATATTTT. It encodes CAISPLGNTIYF.

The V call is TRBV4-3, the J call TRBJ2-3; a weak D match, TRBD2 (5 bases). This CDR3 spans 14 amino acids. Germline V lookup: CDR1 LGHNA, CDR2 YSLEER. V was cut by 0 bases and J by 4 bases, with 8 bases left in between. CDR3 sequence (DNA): TGCGCCAGCAGCCAAGATGAGGGAGCAGATACGCAGTATTTT. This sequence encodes CASSQDEGADTQYF.

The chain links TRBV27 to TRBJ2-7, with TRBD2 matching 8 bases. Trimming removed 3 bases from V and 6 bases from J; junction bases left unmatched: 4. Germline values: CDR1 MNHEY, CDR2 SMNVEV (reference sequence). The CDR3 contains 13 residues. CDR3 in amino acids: CASSFGLAREQYF. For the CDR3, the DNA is TGTGCCAGCAGTTTCGGACTAGCCCGCGAGCAGTACTTC.

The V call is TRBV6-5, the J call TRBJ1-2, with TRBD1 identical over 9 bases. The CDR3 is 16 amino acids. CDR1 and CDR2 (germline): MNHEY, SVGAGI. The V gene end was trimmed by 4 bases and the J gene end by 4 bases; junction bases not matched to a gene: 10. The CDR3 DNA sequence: TGTGCCAGCAGTTTATTAGGACAGGGGAAATTCTATGGCTACACCTTC. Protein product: CASSLLGQGKFYGYTF.

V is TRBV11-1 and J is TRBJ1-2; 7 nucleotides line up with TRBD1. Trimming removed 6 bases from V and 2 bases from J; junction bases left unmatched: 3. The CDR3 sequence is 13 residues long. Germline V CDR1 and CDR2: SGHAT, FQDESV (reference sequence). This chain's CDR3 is CASSATGNYGYTF. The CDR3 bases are TGTGCCAGCAGTGCGACAGGGAACTATGGCTACACCTTC. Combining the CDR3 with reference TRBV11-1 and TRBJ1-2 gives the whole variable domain EAEVAQSPRYKITEKSQAVAFWCDPISGHATLYWYRQILGQGPELLVQFQDESVVDDSQLPKDRFSAERLKGVDSTLKIQPAELGDSAMYLCASSATGNYGYTFGSGTRLTVV.

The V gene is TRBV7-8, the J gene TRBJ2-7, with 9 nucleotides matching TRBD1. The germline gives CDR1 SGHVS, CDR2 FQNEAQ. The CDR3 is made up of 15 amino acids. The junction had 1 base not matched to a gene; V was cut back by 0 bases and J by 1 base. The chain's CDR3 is CASSLADRGSYEQYF. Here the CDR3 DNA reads TGTGCCAGCAGCTTAGCGGACAGGGGATCCTACGAGCAGTACTTC.

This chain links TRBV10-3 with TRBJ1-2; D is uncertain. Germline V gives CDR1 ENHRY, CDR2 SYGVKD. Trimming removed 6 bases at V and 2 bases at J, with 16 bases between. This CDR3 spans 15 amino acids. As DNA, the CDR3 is TGTGCCATCAGCCTGCTCGGACGGGAGAACTATGGCTACACCTTC. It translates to CAISLLGRENYGYTF.

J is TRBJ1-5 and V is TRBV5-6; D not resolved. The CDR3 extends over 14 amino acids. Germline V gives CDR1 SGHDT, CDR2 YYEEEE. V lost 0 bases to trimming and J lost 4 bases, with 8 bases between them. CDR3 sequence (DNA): TGTGCCAGCAGCTTGGGCCCCACAAATCAGCCCCAGCATTTT. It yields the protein CASSLGPTNQPQHF.

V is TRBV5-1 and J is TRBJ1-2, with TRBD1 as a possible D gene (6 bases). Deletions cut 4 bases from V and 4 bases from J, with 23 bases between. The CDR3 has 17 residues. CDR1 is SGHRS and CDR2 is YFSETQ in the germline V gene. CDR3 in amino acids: CASSPRWGGGKVYGYTF. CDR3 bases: TGCGCCAGCAGCCCTCGGTGGGGAGGGGGTAAGGTCTATGGCTACACCTTC.

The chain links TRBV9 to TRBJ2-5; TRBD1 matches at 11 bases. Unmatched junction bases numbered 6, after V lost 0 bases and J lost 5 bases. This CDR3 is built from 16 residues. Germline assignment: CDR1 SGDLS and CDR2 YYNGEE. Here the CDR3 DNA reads TGTGCCAGCAGCGTAGAGGACAGGGGGCCGGGGGAGACCCAGTACTTC. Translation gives CASSVEDRGPGETQYF.

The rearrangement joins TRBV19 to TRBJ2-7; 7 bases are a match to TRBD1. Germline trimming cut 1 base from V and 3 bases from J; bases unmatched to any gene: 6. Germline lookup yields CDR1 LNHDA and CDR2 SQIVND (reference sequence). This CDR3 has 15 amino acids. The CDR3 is CASSIGRQGVYEQYF. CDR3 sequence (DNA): TGTGCCAGTAGTATAGGGCGACAGGGAGTCTACGAGCAGTACTTC.

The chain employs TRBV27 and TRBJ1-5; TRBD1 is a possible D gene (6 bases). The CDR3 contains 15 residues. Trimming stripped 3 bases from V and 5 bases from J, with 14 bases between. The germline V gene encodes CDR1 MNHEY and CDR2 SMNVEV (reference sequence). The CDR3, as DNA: TGTGCCAGCAGTTTCGGCCAGGGGCCGGATCAGCCCCAGCATTTT. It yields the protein CASSFGQGPDQPQHF.

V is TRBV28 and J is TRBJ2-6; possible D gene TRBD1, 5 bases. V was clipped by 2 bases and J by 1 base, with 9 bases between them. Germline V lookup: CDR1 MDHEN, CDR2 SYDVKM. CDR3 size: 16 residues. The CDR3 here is CASSLQGWSGANVLTF. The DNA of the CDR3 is TGTGCCAGCAGTTTACAGGGTTGGTCTGGGGCCAACGTCCTGACTTTC.

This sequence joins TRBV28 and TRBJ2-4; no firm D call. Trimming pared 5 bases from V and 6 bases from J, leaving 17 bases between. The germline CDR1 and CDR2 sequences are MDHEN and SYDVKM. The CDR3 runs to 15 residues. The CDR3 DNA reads TGTGCCAGCAGTCGACCTAGTGTCCCCTTAAACATTCAGTACTTC. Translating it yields CASSRPSVPLNIQYF.

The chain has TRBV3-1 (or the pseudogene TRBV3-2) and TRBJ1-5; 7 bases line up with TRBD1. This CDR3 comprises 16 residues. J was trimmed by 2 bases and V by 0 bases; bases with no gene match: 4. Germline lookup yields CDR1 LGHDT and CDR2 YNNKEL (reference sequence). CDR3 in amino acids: CASSQDNRGGNQPQHF. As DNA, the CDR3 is TGTGCCAGCAGCCAAGACAACAGGGGAGGCAATCAGCCCCAGCATTTT.

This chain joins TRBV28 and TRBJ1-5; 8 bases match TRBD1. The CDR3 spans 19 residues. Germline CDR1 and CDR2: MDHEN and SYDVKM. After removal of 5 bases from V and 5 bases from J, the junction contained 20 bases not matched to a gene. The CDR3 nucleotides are TGTGCCAGCAGTAACAGGGGGTCGGCCCACGAAGGACGTGATCAGCCCCAGCATTTT. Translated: CASSNRGSAHEGRDQPQHF.

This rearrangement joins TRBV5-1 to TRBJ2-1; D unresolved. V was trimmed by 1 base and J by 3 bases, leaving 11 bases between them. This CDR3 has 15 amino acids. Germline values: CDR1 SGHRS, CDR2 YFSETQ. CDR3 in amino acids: CASSLTSSNYNEQFF. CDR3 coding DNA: TGCGCCAGCAGCTTGACGTCCAGTAACTACAATGAGCAGTTCTTC.

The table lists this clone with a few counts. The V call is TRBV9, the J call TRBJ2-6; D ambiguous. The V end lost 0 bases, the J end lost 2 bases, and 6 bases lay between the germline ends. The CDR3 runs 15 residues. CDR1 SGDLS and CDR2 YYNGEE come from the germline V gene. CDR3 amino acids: CASSVGHAGANVLTF. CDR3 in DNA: TGTGCCAGCAGCGTAGGACACGCTGGGGCCAACGTCCTGACTTTC.

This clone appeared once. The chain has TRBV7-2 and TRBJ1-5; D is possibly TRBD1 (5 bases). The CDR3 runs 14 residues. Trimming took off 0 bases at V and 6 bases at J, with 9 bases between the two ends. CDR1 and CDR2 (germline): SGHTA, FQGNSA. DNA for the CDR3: TGTGCCAGCAGCTTAGCGACGGGGGGTCAGCCCCAGCATTTT. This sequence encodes CASSLATGGQPQHF.